This T cell receptor (beta chain) appears in the sequencing data of a study of technical replicates of blood from four donors. Assay: immunoSEQ multiplex PCR; the TCRdb copy retains only in-frame clones and omits some. The data contain approximately 73,000 clones, around 92% of them singletons. V lost 5 bases to trimming and J lost 7 bases, with 17 bases between them. The CDR3 is 14 amino acids. The V gene's germline CDR1 is GTSNPN and CDR2 SVGIG (reference sequence). The sample taken for sequencing was T cells isolated from PBMCs. The TCR was taken from a human donor in good health. This chain uses TRBV30 with TRBJ2-2; possible D gene TRBD2, 6 bases. CDR3 DNA: TGTGCCTGGTCTGAACTAGCAACCGGCGGGGAGCTGTTTTTT. Its translation: CAWSELATGGELFF.